This TCR beta chain stems from a study of T cell repertoires in cytomegalovirus infection. Study summary: HLA-B-restricted CMV epitopes that are well studied, plus recently identified HLA-C-restricted ones, were used by the study. Matching HLA type and CMV infection were both indicated by public TCR beta signatures. Findings and caveats of the study: Cumulative public TCR beta family frequency identified carriers of CMV plus the relevant HLA. In two of eight donors, the top clonotype was HLA-C-restricted CMV-specific.

TCRdb processed the reads anew with MiXCR; each CDR3 protein has one entry. Seen here are roughly 990,000 distinct CDR3 sequences, roughly 30% observed once, and the top ten hold over 12%. At least ten counts were recorded for this clonotype. Its antigen is not known. The CDR3 spans 13 residues. Deletions cut 3 bases from V and 6 bases from J, with 10 bases between. The germline V gene has CDR1 MNHNS and CDR2 SASEGT. The V and J genes are TRBV6-1 and TRBJ2-3, with D perhaps matching TRBD2 (6 bases). The starting material was cultured CD8+ T cells from PBMCs, obtained from culture after CMV antigen stimulation. This clonotype was obtained from a human donor in good health (CMV status not recorded). Some clones in this sample may be carry-over from other donors' samples. CDR3 region: CASSESAGDTQYF. CDR3 in DNA: TGTGCCAGCAGTGAGTCGGCGGGGGATACGCAGTATTTT.